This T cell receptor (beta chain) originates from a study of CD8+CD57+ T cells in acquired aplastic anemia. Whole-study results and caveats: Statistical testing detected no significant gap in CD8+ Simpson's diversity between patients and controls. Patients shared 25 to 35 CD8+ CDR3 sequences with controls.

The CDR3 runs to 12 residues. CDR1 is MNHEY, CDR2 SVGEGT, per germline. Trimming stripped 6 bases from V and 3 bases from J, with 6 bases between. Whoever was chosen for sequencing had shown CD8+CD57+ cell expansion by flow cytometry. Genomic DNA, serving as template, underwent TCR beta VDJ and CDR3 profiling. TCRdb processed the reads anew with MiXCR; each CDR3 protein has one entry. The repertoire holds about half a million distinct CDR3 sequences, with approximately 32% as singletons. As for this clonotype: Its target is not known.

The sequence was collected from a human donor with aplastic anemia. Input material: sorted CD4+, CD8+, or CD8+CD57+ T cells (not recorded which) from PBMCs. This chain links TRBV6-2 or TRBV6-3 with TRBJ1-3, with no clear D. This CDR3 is CASSSLGNTIYF. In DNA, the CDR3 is TGTGCCAGCAGCTCTCTTGGAAACACCATATATTTT.